This TCR beta chain was found in a study of cytomegalovirus exposure and HLA in healthy donors. The germline gives CDR1 MGHRA, CDR2 YSYEKL. Trimming took off 1 base at V and 4 bases at J, with 22 bases between the two ends. This CDR3 is 18 amino acids long. Remarks on this clone: Its matching antigen is unknown.

Measured with immunoSEQ multiplex PCR; TCRdb has only the in-frame clones, and not every one. The sample yields roughly 120,000 clones, approximately 87% seen once. Study-wide findings and caveats: Within the 120 validation repertoires, first-cohort TCR clusters tended to co-occur, according to a later analysis. Cytomegalovirus-associated TCR beta chains were listed, numbering 164.

Sequencing used PBMCs. The source is a woman under 30 in good health and CMV-seropositive. The chain carries TRBV4-1 and TRBJ2-5, with D perhaps matching TRBD1 (5 bases). The CDR3 sequence is CASSQGYLTAPWGETQYF. CDR3 nucleotide sequence: TGCGCCAGCAGCCAAGGGTACTTGACAGCACCCTGGGGAGAGACCCAGTACTTC.